This entry features one T cell receptor (beta chain) sequence. The data belong to a study of blood T cell repertoires in COVID-19. The overall study: There were acute and convalescent COVID-19 samples, and they came from the United States, Italy and Spain. In each case, the material was cDNA or gDNA derived from T cells, B-cell-depleted T cells, or PBMCs.

The V and J ends lost 6 bases and 7 bases, in that order; junction bases with no gene match: 5. The CDR3 runs 13 residues. Germline lookup yields CDR1 MNHEY and CDR2 SVGAGI. In the original workflow: Amplified reference gene primers provided the basis for estimating nucleated cell counts. Sequencing was performed with immunoSEQ multiplex PCR; in TCRdb, only in-frame clones are kept and a portion is missing. D and trimming come from the DNA, and the V and J calls and clone size come from that table. This repertoire shows approximately 300,000 clones, 89% found once; its top ten account for nearly 6.5%.

The chain employs TRBV6-5 and TRBJ1-2, with 10 bases identical to TRBD1. The receptor comes from a man between 18 and 35 years old who had recovered from COVID-19. The specimen was peripheral blood. CDR3 DNA: TGTGCCAGCAGAGCGGACAGGGGGAGTGGCTACACCTTC. This sequence encodes CASRADRGSGYTF.